Presented here are 12 T cell receptor beta chains from one specimen sequenced in a study of CD8+ T cells in alopecia areata. As the sequencing template, cDNA was produced by extracting RNA and reverse transcribing it. Data came from immunoSEQ multiplex PCR; TCRdb stores just in-frame clones and leaves some out. The sample lists around 250,000 clones, 67% occurring once. Here the sequenced sample was CD4+ T cells sorted from blood, taken at week 0. The source is a human donor with alopecia areata.

The chain links TRBV29-1 to TRBJ2-1, with 8 bases identical to TRBD1. V was pared by 7 bases and J by 13 bases, with 6 bases of the junction left unmatched. Per germline, CDR1 SQVTM and CDR2 ANQGSEA. The CDR3 is 10 amino acids. CDR3 sequence (DNA): TGCAGCGCCCGGACAGGGTTTCAGTTCTTC. This encodes CSARTGFQFF.

The genes are TRBV2 and TRBJ2-1; 10 bases map to TRBD2. The CDR3 totals 16 residues. Germline V CDR1 and CDR2: SNHLY, FYNNEI. V lost 4 bases, J lost 8 bases, and 11 bases stayed unmatched. CDR3 sequence: CASSAPGLAASDEQFF. The CDR3 region has the DNA TGTGCCAGCAGTGCCCCCGGACTAGCGGCCTCGGATGAGCAGTTCTTC.

This clone was seen a handful of times. The chain joins TRBV29-1 to TRBJ2-7, with D maybe TRBD2 (6 bases). Trimming cost V 3 bases and J 0 bases, with 9 bases left between them. The CDR3 covers 13 residues. Germline values: CDR1 SQVTM, CDR2 ANQGSEA. The CDR3 here is CSVETGVSYEQYF. CDR3 sequence (DNA): TGCAGCGTTGAGACGGGGGTCTCCTACGAGCAGTACTTC.

The chain combines TRBV5-1 with TRBJ2-7; D may be TRBD1 (6 bases). V was clipped by 1 base and J by 1 base, with 9 bases between them. The CDR3 is made up of 14 amino acids. Per the germline V gene, CDR1 is SGHRS and CDR2 is YFSETQ. In nucleotides, the CDR3 is TGCGCCAGCAGCTTGCCCACAGGGTCCTACGAGCAGTACTTC. Residues: CASSLPTGSYEQYF.

The chain couples TRBV29-1 to TRBJ2-7; D possibly matches TRBD1 or TRBD2 (5 bases each). CDR3 length equals 11 residues. Germline loops: CDR1 SQVTM, CDR2 ANQGSEA. The V end was cut by 7 bases, the J end by 3 bases, with 10 bases between. In nucleotides, the CDR3 is TGCAGCGGGGGGACCGGCTACGAGCAGTACTTC. Amino acids: CSGGTGYEQYF.

V gene TRBV5-1 combines with J gene TRBJ2-2; the D is unclear. CDR1 is SGHRS and CDR2 is YFSETQ in the germline V gene. V lost 4 bases and J lost 3, with 16 bases in between. The CDR3 consists of 16 residues. The DNA for the CDR3 is TGCGCCAGCAGCCACGGACCACTCAAGGACACCGGGGAGCTGTTTTTT. Translated: CASSHGPLKDTGELFF. Variable domain in full (rest from reference TRBV5-1 and TRBJ2-2): KAGVTQTPRYLIKTRGQQVTLSCSPISGHRSVSWYQQTPGQGLQFLFEYFSETQRNKGNFPGRFSGRQFSNSRSEMNVSTLELGDSALYLCASSHGPLKDTGELFFGEGSRLTVL.

The chain carries TRBV9 and TRBJ2-1; 9 nucleotides align to TRBD1. Germline V gene lookup returns CDR1 SGDLS and CDR2 YYNGEE. Losses at the gene ends were 0 bases for V and 1 base for J; bases not matched to a gene: 8. CDR3 size: 18 residues. The CDR3 DNA reads TGTGCCAGCAGCGTAGGAGTGGGACAGGGAATATCCTACAATGAGCAGTTCTTC. Protein product: CASSVGVGQGISYNEQFF.

This clone was detected only a few times. The chain joins TRBV5-1 to TRBJ1-1; TRBD1 is a possible D gene (6 bases). Trimming took 4 bases from V and 10 from J, leaving 17 bases between them. The CDR3 is 13 residues long. Germline CDR1 reads SGHRS; CDR2 reads YFSETQ. This CDR3 is CASSPAGGTLAFF. The CDR3 DNA reads as TGCGCCAGCAGCCCGGCTGGTGGGACATTAGCTTTCTTT.

This clone was counted once. The chain is built from TRBV30 and TRBJ2-1; TRBD1 or TRBD2 may be the D gene (6 bases each). The V end was cut by 2 bases, the J end by 1 base, with 9 bases between. The CDR3 length is 14 residues. Per germline, CDR1 GTSNPN and CDR2 SVGIG (reference sequence). The DNA for the CDR3 is TGTGCCTGGAGTAGGGGGGTGTCCTACAATGAGCAGTTCTTC. Encoded protein: CAWSRGVSYNEQFF.

This chain uses TRBV5-1 with TRBJ2-7, with D perhaps assigned TRBD1 or TRBD2 (5 bases each). CDR3 length: 14 residues. The germline CDR1 and CDR2 sequences are SGHRS and YFSETQ. V shed 2 bases and J shed 5 bases, with 14 bases lying between them. The CDR3 bases are TGCGCCAGCAGCTTAAACCCCGGGGCCCACGAGCAGTACTTC. The encoded protein is CASSLNPGAHEQYF.

This clone came up a few times. This rearrangement joins TRBV29-1 to TRBJ2-4; D gene unclear. Germline loops: CDR1 SQVTM, CDR2 ANQGSEA. V was shortened by 6 bases and J by 7 bases, with 13 bases between the two germline ends. This CDR3 comprises 12 residues. CDR3 amino acids: CSVAVARNIQYF. Written as DNA, the CDR3 is TGCAGCGTGGCGGTCGCCAGGAACATTCAGTACTTC.

The chain has TRBV4-1 and TRBJ2-7; 9 bases are shared with TRBD1. The J segment lost 2 bases and the V segment lost 1 base, leaving 3 bases of the junction unmatched. The CDR3 is 15 residues long. The germline gives CDR1 MGHRA, CDR2 YSYEKL. The CDR3 nucleotides are TGCGCCAGCAGCCAAGGACAGGGGGGAACCTACGAGCAGTACTTC. Protein product: CASSQGQGGTYEQYF.